This record concerns one TCR beta chain sequence. Building the TCR beta libraries relied on iRepertoire HTBI primers, and CDR3 regions underwent Arm-PCR. Each CDR3 protein gets one entry after TCRdb re-called the multiplex PCR reads with MiXCR. The table includes hundreds of thousands of distinct CDR3 sequences, less than 25% detected once. These data are taken from a study of regulatory T cells in long-lasting Graves disease. Time point here: persistent/refractory GD, antithyroid drugs over 5 years with positive TRAb. Isolated PBMC RNA provided the starting material for the TCR library. The germline V gene has CDR1 MDHEN and CDR2 SYDVKM. V lost 5 bases to trimming and J lost 9 bases, with 14 bases between them. CDR3 length: 13 amino acids.

This material consisted of peripheral blood mononuclear cells (PBMCs), taken when the disease was refractory, from a patient treated with antithyroid drugs. This clonotype originated in a female donor with Graves disease. The gene calls are TRBV28 and TRBJ2-1, with D uncertain. The CDR3 loop reads CASSASGRGEQFF. In nucleotides, the CDR3 is TGTGCCAGCAGTGCCTCCGGTCGTGGTGAGCAGTTCTTC.